These T cell receptor beta chains were read from a single sample in a study of T-cell memory formation after mild COVID-19. From the 5' RACE reads, TCRdb called clonotypes with MiXCR, one entry per CDR3 protein. Here the sample spans more than 150,000 distinct CDR3 sequences, roughly 23% being singletons. Sequencing was performed on PBMCs or a T cell subset sorted from them (not recorded which). Receptor source: an adult woman who had mild COVID-19 (a few samples of this study predate the infection). Cell type and time point are not known. CDR3s include the opening cysteine and the closing phenylalanine or tryptophan. Fields, in order: CDR3 protein, CDR3 DNA, clone size, J gene, V gene, D gene. D genes are given only for firm matches. Size values are once, few and many counts, or a class for expanded clones, and some rows have none.

CASSQERWTVNEKLFF | TGCGCCAGCAGCCAAGAGCGTTGGACAGTTAATGAAAAACTGTTTTTT | few | TRBJ1-4 | TRBV4-1 | -
CSAPGLAGFFTDTQYF | TGCAGTGCACCGGGACTAGCGGGGTTCTTCACAGATACGCAGTATTTT | few | TRBJ2-3 | TRBV20-1 | TRBD2
CASSSGRGTEAFF | TGTGCCAGCAGCTCCGGTCGGGGCACTGAAGCTTTCTTT | few | TRBJ1-1 | TRBV14 | -
CSARDIAAELYNEQFF | TGCAGTGCTAGAGATATAGCGGCCGAGTTATACAATGAGCAGTTCTTC | - | TRBJ2-1 | TRBV20-1 | -
CASSYGLQGNEQFF | TGTGCCAGCAGTTACGGGCTCCAAGGGAATGAGCAGTTCTTC | few | TRBJ2-1 | TRBV6-5 | -
CASSGGTGQGVYGNTIYF | TGTGCCAGCAGCGGTGGGACGGGGCAGGGTGTTTATGGAAACACCATATATTTT | few | TRBJ1-3 | TRBV9 | -
CASKVNEGEFHDEQFF | TGTGCCAGCAAGGTGAATGAGGGTGAGTTTCACGATGAGCAGTTCTTC | few | TRBJ2-1 | TRBV6-5 | -
CASSAGNYEQYF | TGTGCCAGCAGCGCGGGGAACTACGAGCAGTACTTC | - | TRBJ2-7 | TRBV7-9 | -
CASSHRPTGLDTQYF | TGTGCCAGCAGCCACAGACCGACCGGTTTGGATACGCAGTATTTT | - | TRBJ2-3 | TRBV11-2 | -
CASSLQRHTEAFF | TGTGCCAGCAGTTTACAGCGACACACTGAAGCTTTCTTT | - | TRBJ1-1 | TRBV12-3/TRBV12-4 | -
CASSPGPATGSYTF | TGCGCCAGCAGCCCGGGGCCGGCGACTGGGAGCTACACCTTC | many | TRBJ1-2 | TRBV4-1 | -
CASSQDSGTGNEKLFF | TGTGCCAGCAGCCAAGATTCCGGGACAGGAAATGAAAAACTGTTTTTT | few | TRBJ1-4 | TRBV4-2 | TRBD1
CASSYRDRGLNTEAFF | TGCGCCAGCAGTTACCGGGACAGGGGGCTGAACACTGAAGCTTTCTTT | - | TRBJ1-1 | TRBV4-3 | TRBD1
CSVDPDGRNTEAFF | TGCAGCGTTGACCCGGACGGAAGGAACACTGAAGCTTTCTTT | - | TRBJ1-1 | TRBV29-1 | -
CASSLTRGPGTEAFF | TGTGCCAGCAGCCTTACTAGGGGGCCGGGCACTGAAGCTTTCTTT | few | TRBJ1-1 | TRBV7-8 | TRBD1
CASSQVRGDRGTEAFF | TGCGCCAGCAGCCAAGTGAGGGGGGACAGAGGGACTGAAGCTTTCTTT | - | TRBJ1-1 | TRBV4-1 | TRBD1
CASSQDWDRTGVGNEQYF | TGTGCCAGCAGCCAAGATTGGGATAGGACAGGCGTAGGTAACGAGCAGTACTTC | - | TRBJ2-7 | TRBV4-2 | TRBD1
CASSLAQLAGGPDTGELFF | TGTGCCAGCAGCTTAGCTCAACTAGCGGGGGGGCCGGACACCGGGGAGCTGTTTTTT | few | TRBJ2-2 | TRBV7-8 | TRBD2
CASSTRQEQETQYF | TGTGCCAGCAGCACTCGACAGGAACAAGAGACCCAGTACTTC | few | TRBJ2-5 | TRBV7-9 | -
CASSSMTIQGASEKLFF | TGTGCCAGCAGCTCCATGACCATACAGGGGGCGAGTGAAAAACTGTTTTTT | - | TRBJ1-4 | TRBV5-6 | TRBD1
CASSLWTGNNYGYTF | TGCGCCAGCAGCCTTTGGACAGGGAATAACTATGGCTACACCTTC | few | TRBJ1-2 | TRBV5-1 | TRBD1
CSARDYLEQYF | TGCAGCGCACGGGACTACCTCGAGCAGTACTTC | few | TRBJ2-7 | TRBV29-1 | TRBD2
CSARETFSQATYEQYF | TGCAGTGCTAGAGAGACTTTCTCACAGGCAACCTACGAGCAGTACTTC | few | TRBJ2-7 | TRBV20-1 | -
CASSLGPAKGEQYF | TGCGCCAGCAGCTTGGGGCCAGCGAAAGGCGAGCAGTACTTC | few | TRBJ2-7 | TRBV5-1 | -
CASSVTGQKNTEAFF | TGTGCCAGCAGCGTAACGGGACAAAAGAACACTGAAGCTTTCTTT | - | TRBJ1-1 | TRBV9 | -
CASSAPGLAGGPVDNEQFF | TGTGCCAGCAGCGCTCCGGGACTAGCGGGAGGGCCTGTGGACAATGAGCAGTTCTTC | - | TRBJ2-1 | TRBV11-2 | TRBD2
CSVSWGGYEQYF | TGCAGCGTTTCGTGGGGGGGATACGAGCAGTACTTC | few | TRBJ2-7 | TRBV29-1 | TRBD2
CASSFRGASGANVLTF | TGTGCCAGCAGTTTTAGGGGGGCCTCTGGGGCCAACGTCCTGACTTTC | - | TRBJ2-6 | TRBV27 | -
CASSLSPLAGGRNEQFF | TGCGCCAGCAGCTTGTCCCCGCTAGCGGGGGGGCGCAATGAGCAGTTCTTC | many | TRBJ2-1 | TRBV5-1 | TRBD2
CASEKREYVDNEQFF | TGTGCCAGCGAAAAGCGGGAGTACGTTGACAATGAGCAGTTCTTC | - | TRBJ2-1 | TRBV25-1 | TRBD2
CASSLAGVREETQYF | TGTGCCAGCAGCTTAGCGGGGGTCCGGGAGGAGACCCAGTACTTC | few | TRBJ2-5 | TRBV7-6 | -
CASSPPDNEQFF | TGCGCCAGCAGCCCCCCGGACAATGAGCAGTTCTTC | few | TRBJ2-1 | TRBV5-1 | -
CASSSTGTSQNEQFF | TGTGCCAGCAGTTCCACCGGGACTAGCCAAAATGAGCAGTTCTTC | - | TRBJ2-1 | TRBV5-6 | TRBD2
CASSLSTTYEQYF | TGTGCCAGCAGCTTATCCACGACCTACGAGCAGTACTTC | - | TRBJ2-7 | TRBV7-8 | -
CASGLLWCRGGELFF | TGCGCCAGCGGTCTTCTATGGTGTCGTGGCGGGGAGCTGTTTTTT | few | TRBJ2-2 | TRBV23-1 | -
CASSGSGLPVYEQYF | TGTGCCAGCAGCGGATCGGGACTGCCTGTCTACGAGCAGTACTTC | - | TRBJ2-7 | TRBV2 | -
CAWRYGPEAFF | TGTGCCTGGAGGTATGGGCCTGAAGCTTTCTTT | few | TRBJ1-1 | TRBV30 | -
CASSRPGSGGNEQFF | TGTGCCAGCAGCCGTCCCGGGTCCGGGGGAAATGAGCAGTTCTTC | - | TRBJ2-1 | TRBV7-9 | -
CASSQTSQTETQYF | TGTGCCAGCAGCCAGACTAGCCAAACCGAGACCCAGTACTTC | - | TRBJ2-5 | TRBV11-2 | TRBD2
CASSWGTGQGEQFF | TGTGCCAGTAGTTGGGGGACAGGGCAGGGTGAGCAGTTCTTC | - | TRBJ2-1 | TRBV19 | TRBD1
CASSSGRYNYGYTF | TGTGCCAGCAGCTCGGGACGGTACAACTATGGCTACACCTTC | few | TRBJ1-2 | TRBV7-9 | -
CSVEYRGREEQYF | TGCAGCGTTGAATACAGGGGGCGGGAGGAGCAGTACTTC | once | TRBJ2-7 | TRBV29-1 | TRBD1
CASSAGRAGSGHEQFF | TGTGCCAGCAGCGCCGGTAGAGCGGGGTCTGGCCATGAGCAGTTCTTC | few | TRBJ2-1 | TRBV12-3/TRBV12-4 | TRBD2
CASSETKSGLGTDTQYF | TGCGCCAGCAGCGAGACAAAGAGTGGGCTCGGGACAGATACGCAGTATTTT | - | TRBJ2-3 | TRBV4-3 | -
CASSGGDMPYEQYF | TGTGCCAGCAGCGGGGGGGACATGCCCTACGAGCAGTACTTC | few | TRBJ2-7 | TRBV9 | -
CASSFLSTDTQYF | TGTGCCAGCAGCTTTTTAAGCACAGATACGCAGTATTTT | - | TRBJ2-3 | TRBV7-9 | -
CASSYFRTENTEAFF | TGTGCCAGCAGTTATTTCAGGACAGAGAACACTGAAGCTTTCTTT | few | TRBJ1-1 | TRBV6-6 | -
CASSTSGSGDTQYF | TGTGCCAGTAGTACTAGCGGGTCAGGGGATACGCAGTATTTT | - | TRBJ2-3 | TRBV19 | TRBD2
CASSLARLAGGPYNEQFF | TGTGCCAGCAGCTTAGCCCGGCTAGCGGGGGGGCCCTACAATGAGCAGTTCTTC | few | TRBJ2-1 | TRBV11-2 | TRBD2
CASKASRVNTEAFF | TGTGCCAGCAAGGCGTCCAGGGTGAACACTGAAGCTTTCTTT | - | TRBJ1-1 | TRBV2 | -
CASSLTTGGLYGYTF | TGTGCCAGCAGTTTGACGACAGGGGGCCTTTATGGCTACACCTTC | - | TRBJ1-2 | TRBV27 | TRBD1
CAWSGLGAYEQYF | TGTGCCTGGAGTGGGTTGGGGGCCTACGAGCAGTACTTC | - | TRBJ2-7 | TRBV30 | -
CASSQGWRATNEKLFF | TGCGCCAGCAGCCAAGGGTGGAGAGCAACTAATGAAAAACTGTTTTTT | - | TRBJ1-4 | TRBV4-1 | -
CASSLSNDYSYEQYF | TGTGCCAGCAGTTTATCGAACGATTACTCCTACGAGCAGTACTTC | - | TRBJ2-7 | TRBV27 | -
CASTLGASGGLHNEQFF | TGTGCCAGCACCTTAGGGGCTAGCGGGGGGTTACACAATGAGCAGTTCTTC | few | TRBJ2-1 | TRBV6-5 | TRBD2
CATSRDFEGDEQFF | TGTGCCACCAGCAGAGATTTCGAGGGAGACGAGCAGTTCTTC | - | TRBJ2-1 | TRBV15 | -
CASSLWTGRTDTQYF | TGTGCCAGCAGCTTGTGGACAGGGAGGACAGATACGCAGTATTTT | few | TRBJ2-3 | TRBV13 | TRBD1
CATTLDRGSNREAFF | TGTGCCACCACCCTGGACAGGGGGTCAAACCGTGAAGCTTTCTTT | - | TRBJ1-1 | TRBV19 | TRBD1